This section outlines one TCR beta chain sequence together with its context. The sample originates from a study of T cell changes during pregnancy in multiple sclerosis. Generated by immunoSEQ multiplex PCR, the TCRdb table keeps only in-frame clones and is missing some. The sample has over 50,000 clones, about 83% seen once. Germline CDR1 reads LNHDA; CDR2 reads SQIVND (reference sequence). This CDR3 spans 13 amino acids. V dropped 3 bases and J dropped 5 bases, with 8 bases sitting between them. The TCR sequence derives from a human donor whose cells served as feeder cells for cultures in a pregnancy study. This chain joins TRBV19 and TRBJ2-1; D uncertain. The sequenced sample was peripheral blood from another person, used as feeder cells. CDR3 amino acids: CASSISTDNEQFF. In DNA form, the CDR3 reads TGTGCCAGTAGTATTTCTACCGACAATGAGCAGTTCTTC.